This TCR beta chain was profiled in a study of blood T cell repertoires in COVID-19. Trimming cost V 1 base and J 3 bases, with 9 bases left between them. Germline V gene data show CDR1 as LGHDT and CDR2 as YNNKEL (reference sequence). The CDR3 totals 14 residues. Sequenced by immunoSEQ multiplex PCR; TCRdb stores in-frame clones only, minus some. The table records about 68,000 clones, 91% of them present only once. The sample was peripheral blood. The rearrangement links TRBV3-1 (or the pseudogene TRBV3-2) to TRBJ1-1; unclear D gene. The sequence came from a man aged 35 to 55 with COVID-19, enrolled during active disease. The CDR3 loop is CASSQGGSYTEAFF. As DNA, the CDR3 is TGTGCCAGCAGCCAAGGAGGCAGCTACACTGAAGCTTTCTTT.